The present T cell receptor beta chain was sequenced within a study of response to subunit inactivated influenza vaccine. Whole-study results and caveats: The authors offered the suggestion that each seasonal influenza vaccination recruits few new T cells.

A single record per CDR3 protein comes from TCRdb applying MiXCR to the RT-PCR reads. Seen here are 800,000 or so distinct CDR3 sequences, 21% observed once, and the top ten hold about 10%. This clonotype was seen a few times. What it binds is unknown. The CDR3 covers 15 residues. From germline, CDR1 is MGHRA and CDR2 YSYEKL. V lost 5 bases to trimming and J lost 2 bases; unmatched junction nucleotides: 4. The chain links TRBV4-1 to TRBJ2-3; 10 positions match TRBD1. The sample in question was PBMCs from blood, obtained roughly 5 days after vaccination. The sequence derives from a man between 45 and 60 years old who received an inactivated influenza vaccine. This CDR3 is CASSKTGGHTDTQYF. CDR3 DNA: TGCGCCAGCAGCAAGACAGGGGGCCACACAGATACGCAGTATTTT.